This TCR beta chain was sequenced during a study of a mutant IDH1 vaccine in newly diagnosed glioma. Background on the study: Patients were started on vaccination 4-6 weeks after radiotherapy alone, or with temozolomide cycles. Study-level findings and limits: Researchers report vaccine-induced immune responses in just under 95% of patients.

Trimming left V 5 bases short and J 2 bases short, with 6 bases between. The CDR3 sequence is 12 residues long. Germline lookup yields CDR1 SQVTM and CDR2 ANQGSEA. Time point reported: week 11, during vaccination. In the vaccine, a single dose held 300 ug of the mutant IDH1 20-mer peptide, along with topical imiquimod. Data came from immunoSEQ multiplex PCR; TCRdb stores just in-frame clones and leaves some out. Here the sample spans tens of thousands of clones, approximately 88% being singletons. Notes on this clone: Its antigen is undetermined.

The sequencing used PBMCs, collected from a glioma patient whose treatment included an IDH1 peptide vaccine. The chain couples TRBV29-1 to TRBJ2-2; no reliable D call. The receptor was derived from a woman aged 45 to 65 with glioma. The CDR3 loop reads CSVSTNTGELFF. CDR3 bases: TGCAGCGTTTCCACCAACACCGGGGAGCTGTTTTTT.